The 29 T cell receptor beta chains reported below all come from one sample, sequenced in a study of spatial heterogeneity in lung cancer. TCRdb re-analysed the 5' RACE reads in MiXCR, keeping a single row per CDR3 protein. This sample has approximately 44,000 distinct CDR3 sequences, with roughly 15% found just once. The time point was: sample taken at primary tumor resection. Unsorted whole RNA samples from tumor, nontumor lung or frozen PBMC were sequenced. The material was PBMCs, obtained at surgery. The source is a male donor with early-stage non-small cell lung cancer.

Here the CDR3 DNA reads TGTGCCAGCCGGGAGGGAATCAACTATGGCTACACCTTC. Translating it yields CASREGINYGYTF. The chain is built from TRBV6-5 and TRBJ1-2; no firm D call. Germline CDR1 and CDR2: MNHEY and SVGAGI. V shed 8 bases and J shed 2 bases, with 12 bases lying between them. This CDR3 is 13 amino acids long.

This clonotype was observed a few times. CDR3 coding DNA: TGTGCCAGCAGTGGGGGAAGGGGCAATCAGCCCCAGCATTTT. It translates to CASSGGRGNQPQHF. This chain joins TRBV2 and TRBJ1-5; D is unclear. V was pared by 4 bases and J by 2 bases, with 9 bases between. CDR1 SNHLY and CDR2 FYNNEI come from the germline V gene. The length of the CDR3 is 14 residues.

The CDR3 sequence is CATSIGTGSYEQYF. The CDR3 DNA follows: TGTGCCACCAGCATAGGGACAGGTTCCTACGAGCAGTACTTC. The V gene is TRBV15, the J gene TRBJ2-7, with 8 bases fitting TRBD1. The V gene end was trimmed by 4 bases and the J gene end by 1 base; junction bases not matched to a gene: 3. Germline CDR1 LNHNV, CDR2 YYDKDF (reference sequence). CDR3 length: 14 amino acids.

Many counts were recorded for this clonotype. The rearrangement links TRBV24-1 to TRBJ1-4; D might be TRBD1 (5 bases). CDR3 length: 16 residues. Germline CDR1 is KGHDR and CDR2 is SFDVKD. V was pared by 4 bases and J by 0 bases, with 11 bases between. The DNA for the CDR3 is TGTGCCACCAGTGACAGGGACGGCGCAACTAATGAAAAACTGTTTTTT. Translating it yields CATSDRDGATNEKLFF.

Only one count was recorded for this clonotype. V and J are TRBV6-2 or TRBV6-3 and TRBJ2-7; 9 nucleotides align to TRBD2. V shed 5 bases and J 6 bases; nucleotides not matched to a gene: 2. The CDR3 is 12 amino acids. The germline gives CDR1 MNHEY, CDR2 SVGEGT. The CDR3 is CASSQTSGEQYF. CDR3 bases: TGTGCCAGCAGTCAGACTAGCGGCGAGCAGTACTTC.

Many counts were recorded for this clonotype. V and J are TRBV18 and TRBJ1-5; D gene ambiguous. The germline V and J ends were trimmed by 6 bases and 4 bases, with 16 bases remaining between them. The CDR3 totals 15 residues. CDR1 is KGHSH, CDR2 LQKENI, per germline. The chain's CDR3 is CASSPDRLGNQPQHF. The CDR3 coding sequence is TGTGCCAGCTCTCCGGACCGCCTTGGGAATCAGCCCCAGCATTTT.

This clonotype has a handful of counts. V usage is TRBV6-2 or TRBV6-3 and J usage is TRBJ2-7; TRBD2 matches at 13 bases. The CDR3 covers 16 residues. V shed 6 bases and J 3 bases; nucleotides not matched to a gene: 8. Germline CDR1 MNHEY, CDR2 SVGEGT. DNA for the CDR3: TGTGCCAGCAGGCCACCGGGACTAGCGGGGCTCTACGAGCAGTACTTC. Translation: CASRPPGLAGLYEQYF.

The V call is TRBV30, the J call TRBJ2-2; no reliable D call. Germline CDR1 GTSNPN, CDR2 SVGIG (reference sequence). Between the trimmed V and J ends, which lost 0 bases and 1 base, there was a span of 9 bases. CDR3 length: 15 amino acids. CDR3 sequence: CAWSVLIWNTGELFF. CDR3 sequence (DNA): TGTGCCTGGAGTGTACTTATATGGAACACCGGGGAGCTGTTTTTT. Full variable domain (outside the CDR3, taken from reference TRBV30 and TRBJ2-2): SQTIHQWPATLVQPVGSPLSLECTVEGTSNPNLYWYRQAAGRGLQLLFYSVGIGQISSEVPQNLSASRPQDRQFILSSKKLLLSDSGFYLCAWSVLIWNTGELFFGEGSRLTVL.

This clonotype was seen more than once but under ten times. The chain combines TRBV12-3 or TRBV12-4 with TRBJ2-7, with D perhaps matching TRBD2 (6 bases). V lost 2 bases, J lost 2 bases, and 10 bases lay in between. This CDR3 comprises 14 residues. This chain's CDR3 is CASSLSGVTYEQYF. CDR3 DNA: TGTGCCAGCAGTTTATCGGGAGTAACCTACGAGCAGTACTTC.

The table lists this clonotype with many counts. The chain has TRBV6-2 or TRBV6-3 and TRBJ2-1; D unclear. With 0 bases removed from V and 10 bases from J, the gap between germline ends came to 7 bases. This CDR3 is built from 12 residues. Looked up from germline, CDR1 is MNHEY and CDR2 is SVGEGT. The CDR3 DNA reads as TGTGCCAGCAGTTACTCCCAGCCGGAGCAGTTCTTC. It translates to CASSYSQPEQFF.

This clonotype was seen a handful of times. CDR3 coding DNA: TGTGCCAGCAGCCAAGAGGACAGGGCCTTAAATTCACCCCTCCACTTT. Translated, it gives CASSQEDRALNSPLHF. This chain joins TRBV3-1 and TRBJ1-6; 8 bases align to TRBD1. The CDR3 runs to 16 residues. V dropped 0 bases and J dropped 7; count of bases not matched to a gene: 5. The germline gives CDR1 LGHDT, CDR2 YNNKEL (reference sequence).

The sample holds a few counts of this clonotype. V and J are TRBV7-6 and TRBJ2-2; a weak D match, TRBD1 (6 bases). CDR3 length: 15 amino acids. The V end was cut by 5 bases, the J end by 4 bases, with 14 bases between. Germline V gene data show CDR1 as SGHVS and CDR2 as FNYEAQ. This CDR3 reads CASSLGQRPTGELFF. DNA for the CDR3: TGTGCCAGCAGCCTAGGACAGAGACCCACCGGGGAGCTGTTTTTT.

The J gene is TRBJ2-7, the V gene TRBV7-8; 11 bases are a match to TRBD2. The J segment lost 5 bases and the V segment lost 5 bases, leaving 8 bases of the junction unmatched. CDR1 is SGHVS, CDR2 FQNEAQ, per germline. CDR3 size: 15 residues. CDR3 in amino acids: CASSLRLAGRNEQYF. CDR3 nucleotide sequence: TGTGCCAGCAGCCTAAGACTAGCGGGGCGCAACGAGCAGTACTTC.

This clonotype came up many times. The rearrangement links TRBV7-3 to TRBJ1-3; no definite D call. Germline V gene data show CDR1 as SGHTA and CDR2 as FQGTGA. CDR3 length: 16 amino acids. Trimming stripped 4 bases from V and 0 bases from J, with 13 bases between. CDR3 amino acids: CASSCRRSNSGNTIYF. The CDR3 coding sequence is TGTGCCAGCAGCTGCAGACGGTCCAACTCTGGAAACACCATATATTTT. The whole variable domain, filled in from reference TRBV7-3 and TRBJ1-3, reads GAGVSQTPSNKVTEKGKYVELRCDPISGHTALYWYRQSLGQGPEFLIYFQGTGAADDSGLPNDRFFAVRPEGSVSTLKIQRTERGDSAVYLCASSCRRSNSGNTIYFGEGSWLTVV.

V usage is TRBV29-1 and J usage is TRBJ2-7; D perhaps matches TRBD2 (6 bases). Germline CDR1 and CDR2: SQVTM and ANQGSEA. This CDR3 comprises 14 residues. V shed 4 bases and J shed 0 bases, with 13 bases lying between them. CDR3 sequence: CSVVRDLDSYEQYF. The CDR3 nucleotides are TGCAGCGTTGTGCGGGACTTGGACTCCTACGAGCAGTACTTC.

V is TRBV20-1 and J is TRBJ2-1, with 10 bases aligning to TRBD2. Trimming took 0 bases from V and 10 from J; bases not matched to a gene: 15. CDR1 is DFQATT and CDR2 is SNEGSKA in the germline V gene (reference sequence). CDR3 length: 17 residues. The chain's CDR3 is CSARDLPGGAGGHEQFF. The CDR3 DNA follows: TGCAGTGCTAGAGACCTTCCCGGGGGAGCGGGGGGGCACGAGCAGTTCTTC.

In its sample, this clonotype was seen many times. This rearrangement joins TRBV12-5 to TRBJ2-1, with TRBD2 matching over 13 bases. Trimming at V came to 3 bases and at J to 5 bases, leaving 1 base not matched to a gene. There are 15 residues in the CDR3. Per the germline V gene, CDR1 is LGHNT and CDR2 is FRNRAP. Here the CDR3 reads CASGLGLAGDNEQFF. In nucleotides, the CDR3 is TGTGCTAGTGGTTTAGGACTAGCGGGAGACAATGAGCAGTTCTTC.

This rearrangement joins TRBV20-1 to TRBJ1-5, with D uncertain. V was clipped by 1 base and J by 2 bases, with 18 bases between them. Per germline, CDR1 DFQATT and CDR2 SNEGSKA (reference sequence). This CDR3 is built from 17 residues. As DNA, the CDR3 is TGCAGTGCTAGAGCGGTACGCCGACCCGTAGGCAATCAGCCCCAGCATTTT. Protein sequence: CSARAVRRPVGNQPQHF.

This clonotype was counted only a few times. The chain recombines TRBV4-1 with TRBJ2-2; 8 bases are shared with TRBD2. CDR1 is MGHRA and CDR2 is YSYEKL in the germline V gene. With 1 base clipped from V and 7 bases from J, the junction kept 5 bases outside the gene matches. The CDR3 has 15 residues. CDR3 residues: CASSQAAGGIGELFF. The CDR3 DNA follows: TGCGCCAGCAGCCAAGCCGCGGGAGGCATCGGGGAGCTGTTTTTT.

The genes are TRBV15 and TRBJ2-7, with D possibly TRBD2 on 6 matching bases. The length of the CDR3 is 11 residues. Trimming removed 6 bases at V and 7 bases at J, with 10 bases between. Germline V gives CDR1 LNHNV, CDR2 YYDKDF (reference sequence). CDR3 region: CATREGREQYF. The CDR3 region has the DNA TGTGCCACCAGGGAGGGAAGAGAGCAGTACTTC.

This rearrangement joins TRBV29-1 to TRBJ2-3; 7 nucleotides line up with TRBD1. The V and J ends lost 2 bases and 7 bases, in that order; junction bases with no gene match: 15. Germline loops: CDR1 SQVTM, CDR2 ANQGSEA. The CDR3 runs 16 residues. CDR3 in amino acids: CSVEPSSVGGWNTQYF. The CDR3 DNA reads TGCAGCGTTGAACCGTCCTCCGTAGGGGGCTGGAATACGCAGTATTTT.

In this sample, this clonotype turned up once. J is TRBJ2-7 and V is TRBV5-4, with 8 bases aligning to TRBD2. This CDR3 is 14 amino acids long. J gave up 2 bases and V 1 base, and 2 bases lay outside the gene matches. Germline CDR1 SGHNT, CDR2 YYREEE (reference sequence). CDR3 residues: CASSLIGGAYEQYF. The CDR3 region has the DNA TGTGCCAGCAGCTTGATCGGGGGGGCCTACGAGCAGTACTTC.

This clonotype appeared a few times. CDR3 sequence: CAITPSFGVVGTEAFF. As DNA, the CDR3 is TGTGCCATCACCCCATCGTTCGGGGTGGTGGGCACTGAAGCTTTCTTT. The chain combines TRBV10-3 with TRBJ1-1; D gene ambiguous. Deletions cut 7 bases from V and 4 bases from J, with 22 bases between. CDR1 and CDR2 (germline): ENHRY, SYGVKD. The CDR3 extends over 16 amino acids.

This clonotype was recorded a few times. The chain uses TRBV5-1 and TRBJ1-6, with 7 bases that match TRBD1. Trimming cost V 4 bases and J 7 bases; bases outside gene matches: 8. Germline V CDR1 and CDR2: SGHRS, YFSETQ. The CDR3 runs 15 residues. Here the CDR3 DNA reads TGCGCCAGCAGCGGAACGGGACAGCGAAATTCACCCCTCCACTTT. Protein: CASSGTGQRNSPLHF.

This clonotype was seen repeatedly, ten times or more. The chain carries TRBV4-2 and TRBJ1-5; D possibly corresponds to TRBD1 (5 bases). The V and J ends lost 5 bases and 5 bases respectively, with 13 bases between them. CDR3 length: 14 amino acids. CDR1 is LGHNA, CDR2 YNFKEQ, per germline. CDR3 amino acids: CASSDRAGHQPQHF. The CDR3 region has the DNA TGTGCCAGCAGCGATAGGGCAGGGCATCAGCCCCAGCATTTT.

V gene TRBV14 combines with J gene TRBJ2-1, with D possibly being TRBD1 (5 bases). This CDR3 is 17 amino acids long. From germline, CDR1 is SGHDN and CDR2 FVKESK. The ends were cut back, 3 bases at V and 3 bases at J, with 18 bases in the middle. The CDR3 reads CASSHTKGRTLYNEQFF. The CDR3 coding sequence is TGTGCCAGCAGCCATACTAAGGGCAGGACACTCTACAATGAGCAGTTCTTC.

This clonotype was counted between two and nine times. The chain's CDR3 is CASSEMRGATNEKLFF. CDR3 bases: TGTGCCAGCAGTGAAATGCGGGGGGCAACTAATGAAAAACTGTTTTTT. The rearrangement uses TRBV6-1 and TRBJ1-4; perhaps TRBD1 as D (5 bases). Trimming left V 2 bases short and J 0 bases short, with 10 bases between. CDR3 length: 16 residues. From germline, CDR1 is MNHNS and CDR2 SASEGT.

The rearrangement uses TRBV5-1 and TRBJ1-4, with a weak D call TRBD1 (5 bases). The germline CDR1 and CDR2 sequences are SGHRS and YFSETQ. With 2 bases removed from V and 4 bases from J, the gap between germline ends came to 15 bases. There are 16 residues in the CDR3. The CDR3 region has the DNA TGCGCCAGCAGCTTTGGGGACCGGGAGCTTAATGAAAAACTGTTTTTT. Residues: CASSFGDRELNEKLFF. Using reference TRBV5-1 and TRBJ1-4 for the parts outside the CDR3, the full variable domain is KAGVTQTPRYLIKTRGQQVTLSCSPISGHRSVSWYQQTPGQGLQFLFEYFSETQRNKGNFPGRFSGRQFSNSRSEMNVSTLELGDSALYLCASSFGDRELNEKLFFGSGTQLSVL.

This clonotype has at least ten counts. The chain is built from TRBV12-3 or TRBV12-4 and TRBJ2-6; D call uncertain. Trimming removed 5 bases at V and 1 base at J, with 6 bases between. The CDR3 totals 14 residues. The CDR3 sequence is CASSPSSGANVLTF. The CDR3 DNA sequence: TGTGCCAGCAGTCCGAGTTCTGGGGCCAACGTCCTGACTTTC.